Listed below are T cell receptor beta chains from one sample, sequenced in a study of beta chain features in type 1 diabetes. TCRdb's table, derived via immunoSEQ multiplex PCR, lists solely in-frame clones and lacks some. The table lists about half a million clones, 10% to 12% of them singletons. The sample consisted of naive CD4+ T cells from blood. These receptors were collected from a woman between 18 and 29 years old in good health. The CDR3 runs from the conserved cysteine through the conserved F or W. The D gene is left open where the match is weak. Clone size is shown for a subset of rows, as once, few, many or a class of expanded clone.

D gene: TRBD1
clone size: -
J gene: TRBJ2-5
V gene: TRBV5-4
CDR3 DNA: TGTGCCAGCAGCGGGGGACAGTACCAAGAGACCCAGTACTTC
CDR3 protein: CASSGGQYQETQYF

D gene: TRBD2
clone size: few
J gene: TRBJ2-1
V gene: TRBV14
CDR3 DNA: TGTGCCAGCAGCCAAAGCCCGGGACTAGCGTTCGATGAGCAGTTCTTC
CDR3 protein: CASSQSPGLAFDEQFF

D gene: -
clone size: -
J gene: TRBJ2-5
V gene: TRBV7-2
CDR3 DNA: TGTGCCAGCAGCCTCCTGGGGAGCGGAGAGACCCAGTACTTC
CDR3 protein: CASSLLGSGETQYF

D gene: -
clone size: few
J gene: TRBJ2-6
V gene: TRBV19
CDR3 DNA: TGTGCCACTATGGGACGGACCTCTGGGGCCAACGTCCTGACTTTC
CDR3 protein: CATMGRTSGANVLTF

D gene: -
clone size: -
J gene: TRBJ1-3
V gene: TRBV4-3
CDR3 DNA: TGCGCCAGCAGCCGAGACAGGAGCTCTGGAAACACCATATATTTT
CDR3 protein: CASSRDRSSGNTIYF

D gene: TRBD1
clone size: -
J gene: TRBJ1-5
V gene: TRBV7-8
CDR3 DNA: TGTGCCAGCAGCTGGACAGGGAGTCAGCCCCAGCATTTT
CDR3 protein: CASSWTGSQPQHF

D gene: TRBD2
clone size: -
J gene: TRBJ2-7
V gene: TRBV19
CDR3 DNA: TGTGCCAGTAGTATGGCTAGCGGGAGACCCTACGAGCAGTACTTC
CDR3 protein: CASSMASGRPYEQYF

D gene: -
clone size: -
J gene: TRBJ2-3
V gene: TRBV18
CDR3 DNA: TGTGCCAGCTCACCGACACTGTCAGATACGCAGTATTTT
CDR3 protein: CASSPTLSDTQYF

D gene: TRBD1
clone size: many
J gene: TRBJ2-5
V gene: TRBV5-1
CDR3 DNA: TGCGCCAGCAGCTTACAGGGGTACCAAGAGACCCAGTACTTC
CDR3 protein: CASSLQGYQETQYF

D gene: TRBD2
clone size: -
J gene: TRBJ2-7
V gene: TRBV9
CDR3 DNA: TGTGCCAGCAGCCGGGAGGCGGGCCCTTACGAGCAGTACTTC
CDR3 protein: CASSREAGPYEQYF

D gene: TRBD2
clone size: -
J gene: TRBJ2-1
V gene: TRBV11-3
CDR3 DNA: TGTGCCAGCAGTATAGGACTAGCGGGAGTTCGCTGGTCCTACAATGAGCAGTTCTTC
CDR3 protein: CASSIGLAGVRWSYNEQFF

D gene: -
clone size: -
J gene: TRBJ2-2
V gene: TRBV9
CDR3 DNA: TGTGCCAGCAGCGTAGTGATAACCGGGGAGCTGTTTTTT
CDR3 protein: CASSVVITGELFF

D gene: TRBD1
clone size: once
J gene: TRBJ1-2
V gene: TRBV29-1
CDR3 DNA: TGCAGCGTTCGACAGGGGAACTATGGCTACACCTTC
CDR3 protein: CSVRQGNYGYTF

D gene: -
clone size: few
J gene: TRBJ2-5
V gene: TRBV11-3
CDR3 DNA: TGTGCCAGCAGCTTAGTGGCTGAGACCCAGTACTTC
CDR3 protein: CASSLVAETQYF

D gene: -
clone size: -
J gene: TRBJ1-2
V gene: TRBV30
CDR3 DNA: TGTGCCTGGAGTGTTCAGTGGACAGAAGATGGCTACACCTTC
CDR3 protein: CAWSVQWTEDGYTF

D gene: TRBD1
clone size: many
J gene: TRBJ2-7
V gene: TRBV7-9
CDR3 DNA: TGTGCCAGCAGCCAATCGGACAGGGGCTACGAGCAGTACTTC
CDR3 protein: CASSQSDRGYEQYF

D gene: -
clone size: -
J gene: TRBJ1-1
V gene: TRBV29-1
CDR3 DNA: TGCAGCGTTGAACCCGTCACTGAAGCTTTCTTT
CDR3 protein: CSVEPVTEAFF

D gene: -
clone size: few
J gene: TRBJ2-2
V gene: TRBV7-9
CDR3 DNA: TGTGCCAGCAGCTTAGTCCAGGGTTCGACCGGGGAGCTGTTTTTT
CDR3 protein: CASSLVQGSTGELFF

D gene: TRBD2
clone size: few
J gene: TRBJ2-1
V gene: TRBV7-9
CDR3 DNA: TGTGCCAGCAGCCCGAAGGCGGGCGGGGGTACCTTAAATGAGCAGTTCTTC
CDR3 protein: CASSPKAGGGTLNEQFF

D gene: TRBD1
clone size: -
J gene: TRBJ2-5
V gene: TRBV5-4
CDR3 DNA: TGTGCCAGCAGCTGGAGACAGGGGGAGACCCAGTACTTC
CDR3 protein: CASSWRQGETQYF

D gene: -
clone size: few
J gene: TRBJ2-3
V gene: TRBV12-5
CDR3 DNA: TGTGCTAGTGGTTTCTGGGGGGCTGGGGGAGATACGCAGTATTTT
CDR3 protein: CASGFWGAGGDTQYF

D gene: -
clone size: -
J gene: TRBJ2-4
V gene: TRBV15
CDR3 DNA: TGTGCCACCAGCAGATCACTGAGACCCGGATTAGCGTTAGCCAAAAACATTCAGTACTTC
CDR3 protein: CATSRSLRPGLALAKNIQYF

D gene: -
clone size: -
J gene: TRBJ1-2
V gene: TRBV28
CDR3 DNA: TGTGCCAGCAGTTTAGCCGGGGCTAACTATGGCTACACCTTC
CDR3 protein: CASSLAGANYGYTF

D gene: -
clone size: -
J gene: TRBJ2-7
V gene: TRBV14
CDR3 DNA: TGTGCCAGCGCAACTCCCGGGACACCTCCCTACGAGCAGTACTTC
CDR3 protein: CASATPGTPPYEQYF

D gene: TRBD1
clone size: -
J gene: TRBJ1-5
V gene: TRBV7-2
CDR3 DNA: TGTGCCAGCAGCCCGGACAGGGAACAGCCCCAGCATTTT
CDR3 protein: CASSPDREQPQHF

D gene: -
clone size: -
J gene: TRBJ1-5
V gene: TRBV29-1
CDR3 DNA: TGCAGCGTTGGGGGGGGTGGCAATCAGCCCCAGCATTTT
CDR3 protein: CSVGGGGNQPQHF

D gene: -
clone size: few
J gene: TRBJ1-5
V gene: TRBV18
CDR3 DNA: TGTGCCAGCTCTCAAGGGACGGCCCAGCATTTT
CDR3 protein: CASSQGTAQHF

D gene: -
clone size: many
J gene: TRBJ2-6
V gene: TRBV28
CDR3 DNA: TGTGCCAGCAGTCCTGGGACCGCCTTAGCGGCCAACGTCCTGACTTTC
CDR3 protein: CASSPGTALAANVLTF